A selection of T cell receptor beta chains follows, all from one sample in a study of cytomegalovirus exposure and HLA in healthy donors. The assay was immunoSEQ multiplex PCR, and TCRdb's table has in-frame clones only and misses some. This table holds 87,000 or so clones. The material sequenced was PBMCs. These TCRs come from a man over 45 in good health and CMV-seropositive. CDR3s include the opening cysteine and the closing phenylalanine or tryptophan. A D gene is named only where the DNA matches it firmly.

V	J	D	CDR3	DNA
TRBV6-5	TRBJ2-7	-	CASSYSGGMSYEQYF	TGTGCCAGCAGTTACTCAGGGGGAATGTCCTACGAGCAGTACTTC
TRBV11-2	TRBJ1-4	-	CASSSLGGDEKLFF	TGTGCCAGCAGCTCCCTCGGGGGAGATGAAAAACTGTTTTTT
TRBV2	TRBJ1-1	TRBD1	CASSGQGTLGNEAFF	TGTGCCAGCAGTGGACAGGGGACCCTTGGGAATGAAGCTTTCTTT
TRBV7-9	TRBJ2-2	TRBD2	CASSPPGGRGVGELFF	TGTGCCAGCAGCCCACCGGGGGGGCGAGGTGTCGGGGAGCTGTTTTTT
TRBV18	TRBJ2-7	-	CASSPEEAGEQYF	TGTGCCAGCTCACCAGAGGAAGCGGGTGAGCAGTACTTC
TRBV10-3	TRBJ1-5	TRBD1	CAISQGASNQPQHF	TGTGCCATCAGTCAGGGGGCAAGCAATCAGCCCCAGCATTTT
TRBV30	TRBJ1-5	-	CAWSHRGVQPQHF	TGTGCCTGGAGCCATAGGGGCGTTCAGCCCCAGCATTTT
TRBV4-2	TRBJ1-1	-	CASSQFERRTEAFF	TGTGCCAGCAGCCAATTTGAGAGGCGTACTGAAGCTTTCTTT
TRBV7-8	TRBJ2-7	-	CASSESGGFSDEQYF	TGTGCCAGCAGCGAATCGGGGGGCTTCAGCGACGAGCAGTACTTC
TRBV4-1	TRBJ2-1	-	CASTTVAWSYNEQFF	TGCGCCAGCACCACCGTTGCGTGGTCCTACAATGAGCAGTTCTTC
TRBV27	TRBJ1-1	-	CASSLWGGGNTEAFF	TGTGCCAGCAGTTTATGGGGCGGGGGAAACACTGAAGCTTTCTTT
TRBV6-5	TRBJ1-2	-	CASSYELEIGYTF	TGTGCCAGCAGTTACGAGTTAGAGATAGGCTACACCTTC
TRBV13	TRBJ2-4	-	CASSLEGRSVNIQYF	TGTGCCAGCAGCTTGGAAGGTCGAAGCGTAAACATTCAGTACTTC
TRBV11-3	TRBJ1-1	-	CASSLMAGNTEAFF	TGTGCCAGCAGCCTAATGGCGGGGAACACTGAAGCTTTCTTT
TRBV5-1	TRBJ2-2	TRBD1	CASHPGQGGTGELFF	TGCGCCAGCCATCCGGGACAGGGAGGCACCGGGGAGCTGTTTTTT
TRBV7-2	TRBJ2-2	-	CASSNVGGTGELFF	TGTGCCAGCAGCAATGTCGGGGGCACCGGGGAGCTGTTTTTT
TRBV4-2	TRBJ1-5	-	CASSQERGGQPQHF	TGTGCCAGCAGCCAAGAACGGGGGGGCCAGCCCCAGCATTTT
TRBV4-2	TRBJ2-2	TRBD1	CASSHSGTDNTGELFF	TGTGCCAGCAGCCATTCTGGGACAGACAACACCGGGGAGCTGTTTTTT
TRBV9	TRBJ2-5	TRBD2	CASSPGTSGEYQETQYF	TGTGCCAGCAGCCCCGGGACTAGCGGCGAGTACCAAGAGACCCAGTACTTC
TRBV5-1	TRBJ2-7	-	CASSLEQGINEQYF	TGCGCCAGCAGCTTAGAACAGGGCATCAACGAGCAGTACTTC
TRBV7-2	TRBJ2-3	TRBD2	CASTPGGADTQYF	TGTGCCAGCACCCCGGGGGGGGCAGATACGCAGTATTTT
TRBV4-1	TRBJ2-1	TRBD1	CASSETGDNEQFF	TGCGCCAGCAGCGAGACAGGGGACAATGAGCAGTTCTTC
TRBV6-5	TRBJ2-2	TRBD1	CASSNTGDTGELFF	TGTGCCAGCAGTAACACAGGGGACACCGGGGAGCTGTTTTTT
TRBV2	TRBJ1-5	-	CASSSRGSNQPQHF	TGTGCCAGCAGTAGCAGGGGAAGCAATCAGCCCCAGCATTTT
TRBV19	TRBJ1-1	-	CASKGSGVFMNTEAFF	TGTGCCAGTAAAGGGTCAGGGGTATTCATGAACACTGAAGCTTTCTTT
TRBV18	TRBJ2-5	TRBD1	CASSPRQGVSEAQYF	TGTGCCAGCTCCCCCAGACAGGGAGTATCGGAGGCCCAGTACTTC
TRBV4-3	TRBJ1-2	-	CASSRVGQGYNYGYTF	TGCGCCAGCAGCCGCGTCGGGCAGGGTTATAACTATGGCTACACCTTC
TRBV5-6	TRBJ1-2	-	CASSSGFSGGYGYTF	TGTGCCAGCAGCTCCGGTTTCAGTGGGGGGTATGGCTACACCTTC
TRBV2	TRBJ1-1	-	CASTYLQGRNTEAFF	TGTGCCAGTACATATTTACAGGGAAGGAACACTGAAGCTTTCTTT
TRBV29-1	TRBJ1-2	-	CSVEEGTDYGYTF	TGCAGCGTTGAAGAGGGGACTGATTATGGCTACACCTTC
TRBV18	TRBJ2-1	TRBD2	CASSPPTTSGRNNEQFF	TGTGCCAGCTCACCACCAACGACTAGCGGGAGGAACAATGAGCAGTTCTTC
TRBV18	TRBJ1-2	TRBD1	CASSPTQGGANYGYTF	TGTGCCAGCTCACCTACCCAGGGGGGAGCTAACTATGGCTACACCTTC
TRBV25-1	TRBJ1-1	TRBD1	CASSDPGQGMGTEAFF	TGTGCCAGCAGTGACCCCGGACAGGGAATGGGGACTGAAGCTTTCTTT
TRBV10-3	TRBJ1-2	TRBD1	CAISEPTGGYTF	TGTGCCATCAGTGAGCCGACAGGGGGCTACACCTTC
TRBV7-2	TRBJ1-1	-	CASKSQRDTEAFF	TGTGCCAGCAAGTCTCAGCGCGACACTGAAGCTTTCTTT
TRBV7-7	TRBJ2-3	TRBD1	CASSPGTGITDTQYF	TGTGCTAGCAGCCCCGGGACAGGGATCACAGATACGCAGTATTTT
TRBV7-8	TRBJ2-1	TRBD2	CASSFSRLAEGNEQFF	TGTGCCAGCAGCTTTAGTCGACTAGCTGAAGGCAATGAGCAGTTCTTC
TRBV18	TRBJ1-4	-	CASSKMDSLGKLFF	TGTGCCAGCTCTAAAATGGACAGCCTAGGAAAACTGTTTTTT
TRBV5-1	TRBJ1-1	TRBD1	CASSLIFWTGGSSEAFF	TGCGCCAGCAGCTTGATCTTCTGGACAGGGGGCAGCTCTGAAGCTTTCTTT
TRBV28	TRBJ1-4	TRBD1	CASSLGDRGPEKLFF	TGTGCCAGCAGTCTGGGAGACAGGGGCCCCGAAAAACTGTTTTTT
TRBV28	TRBJ1-5	TRBD1	CASSLGQGALISNQPQHF	TGTGCCAGCAGTTTAGGTCAGGGGGCATTAATTAGCAATCAGCCCCAGCATTTT